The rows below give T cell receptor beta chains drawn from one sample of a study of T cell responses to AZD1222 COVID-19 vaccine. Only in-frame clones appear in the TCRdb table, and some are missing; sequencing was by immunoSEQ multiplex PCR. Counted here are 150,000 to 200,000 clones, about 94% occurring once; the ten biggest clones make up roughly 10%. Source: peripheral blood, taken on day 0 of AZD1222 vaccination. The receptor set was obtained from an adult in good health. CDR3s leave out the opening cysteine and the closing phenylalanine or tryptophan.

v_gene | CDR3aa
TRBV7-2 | ASSLGPLGQGGNTIY
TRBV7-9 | ASSLGTAQGQPQH
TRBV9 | ASSVGPSNQPQH
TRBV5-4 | ASSTDRGRYEQY
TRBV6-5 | ASSKTLREQY
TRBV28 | ASSFPPSANTGELF
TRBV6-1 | ASSEAGGTLYGYT
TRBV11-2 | ASSPRPGSRTDTQY
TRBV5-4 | ASSQTSGGYNEQF
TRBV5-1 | ASGRAGTGANVLT
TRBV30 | AWSYRGGGEKLF
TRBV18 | ASSPGAGYTDTQY
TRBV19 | ASQFRNYGYT
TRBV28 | ASSLFRESNTEAF
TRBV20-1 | SASPLAGYTDTQY
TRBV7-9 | ASSLGRVSRRLEQF
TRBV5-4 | ASSLQGANTEAF
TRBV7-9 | ASSPDNDEQY
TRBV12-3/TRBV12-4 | ASRPGKGQPQH
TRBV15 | ATSTPQVTSTNEQF
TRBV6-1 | ASSEGPGFGNTIY
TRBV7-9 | ASTPRGGPGANVLT